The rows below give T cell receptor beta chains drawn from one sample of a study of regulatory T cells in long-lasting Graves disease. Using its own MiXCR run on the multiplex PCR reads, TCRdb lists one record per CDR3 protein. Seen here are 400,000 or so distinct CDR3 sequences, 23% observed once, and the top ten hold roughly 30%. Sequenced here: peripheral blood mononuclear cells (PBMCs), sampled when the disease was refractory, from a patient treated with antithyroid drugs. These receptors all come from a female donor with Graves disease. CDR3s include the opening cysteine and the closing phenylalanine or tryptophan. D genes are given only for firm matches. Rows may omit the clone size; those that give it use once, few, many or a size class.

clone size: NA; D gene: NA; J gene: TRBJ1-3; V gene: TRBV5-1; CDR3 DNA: TGCGCCAGCAGCCTGACATCGAGCTCTGGAAACACCATATATTTT; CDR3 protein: CASSLTSSSGNTIYF
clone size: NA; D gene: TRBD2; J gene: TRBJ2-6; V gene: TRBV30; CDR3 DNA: TGTGCCGGAGCGGGAGCTTCTGGGGCCAACGTCCTGACTTTC; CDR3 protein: CAGAGASGANVLTF
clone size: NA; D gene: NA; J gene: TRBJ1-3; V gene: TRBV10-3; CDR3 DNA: TGTGCCATCAGTGACGTCGGAAACACCATATATTTT; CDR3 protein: CAISDVGNTIYF
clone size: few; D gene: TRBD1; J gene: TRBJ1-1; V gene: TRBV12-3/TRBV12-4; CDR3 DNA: TGTGCCAGTGGAACGAACAGGGGTAACACTGAAGCTTTCTTT; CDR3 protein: CASGTNRGNTEAFF
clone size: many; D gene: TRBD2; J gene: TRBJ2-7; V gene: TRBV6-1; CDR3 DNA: TGTGCCAGTCTGACTAGCGGGAGGGCATACGAGCAGTACTTC; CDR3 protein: CASLTSGRAYEQYF
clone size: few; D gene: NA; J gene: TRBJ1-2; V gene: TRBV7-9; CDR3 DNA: TGTGCCAGCAGCCGGGACCTCCCTCGGGATGGCTACACCTTC; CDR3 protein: CASSRDLPRDGYTF
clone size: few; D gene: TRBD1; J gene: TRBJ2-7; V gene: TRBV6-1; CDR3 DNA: TGTGCCAGCAGATATGGACAGGGAGGACACTACGAGCAGTACTTC; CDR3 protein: CASRYGQGGHYEQYF
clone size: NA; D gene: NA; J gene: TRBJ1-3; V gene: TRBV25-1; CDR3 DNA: TGTGCCAGCAGCCACCATGGGGGTGGTGGAAACACCATATATTTT; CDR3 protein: CASSHHGGGGNTIYF
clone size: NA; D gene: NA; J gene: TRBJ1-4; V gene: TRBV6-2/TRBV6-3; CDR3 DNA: TGTGCCAGCAGTCCCCAGGGATGGAAGGAAAAACTGTTTTTT; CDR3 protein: CASSPQGWKEKLFF
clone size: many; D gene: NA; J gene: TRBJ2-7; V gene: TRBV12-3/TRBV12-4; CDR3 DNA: TGTGCCAGCAGGAGAGACCTTAGCGGTACGGGAACCTACGAGCAGTACTTC; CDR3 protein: CASRRDLSGTGTYEQYF
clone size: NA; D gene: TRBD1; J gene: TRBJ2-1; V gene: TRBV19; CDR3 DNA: TGTGCCAGTAGTACGGACAGGGGAGGTGAGCAGTTCTTC; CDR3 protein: CASSTDRGGEQFF
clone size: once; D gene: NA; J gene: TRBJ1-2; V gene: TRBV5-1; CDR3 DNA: TGCGCCAGCAGCTTAACCGCTCGGGCAGCTAACTATGACTACACCTTC; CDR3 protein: CASSLTARAANYDYTF
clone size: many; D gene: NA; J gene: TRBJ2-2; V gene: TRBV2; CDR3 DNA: TGTGCCAGCATGCTCTCCGGGGAGCTGTTTTTT; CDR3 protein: CASMLSGELFF
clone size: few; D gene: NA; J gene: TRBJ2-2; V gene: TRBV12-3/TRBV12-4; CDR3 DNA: TGTGCCAGCACAAGACAGACTTCATACACCGGGGAGCTGTTTTTT; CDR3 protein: CASTRQTSYTGELFF
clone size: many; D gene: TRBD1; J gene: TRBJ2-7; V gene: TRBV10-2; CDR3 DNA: TGCGCCAGCTCCTCGACGGCCGGGACAGCATCCTACGAGCAGTACTTC; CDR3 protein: CASSSTAGTASYEQYF
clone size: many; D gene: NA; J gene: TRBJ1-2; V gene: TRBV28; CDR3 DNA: TGTGCCAGCAGTTCCGCGGTAATCAGGGAGGCTAACTATGGCTACACCTTC; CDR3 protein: CASSSAVIREANYGYTF
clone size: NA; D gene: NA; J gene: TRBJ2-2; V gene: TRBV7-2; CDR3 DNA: TGTGCCAGCAGCTTAGGTCCCAGGGGCACCGGGGAGCTGTTTTTT; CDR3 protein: CASSLGPRGTGELFF
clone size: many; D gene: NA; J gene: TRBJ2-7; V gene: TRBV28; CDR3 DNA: TGTGCCAGCAGCCCCGGACAACTGTTCTACGAGCAGTACTTC; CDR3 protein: CASSPGQLFYEQYF
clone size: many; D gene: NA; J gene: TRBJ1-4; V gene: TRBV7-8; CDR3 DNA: TGTGCCAGCAGCTTAGAAGGGGCGGGTAATGAAAAACTGTTTTTT; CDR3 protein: CASSLEGAGNEKLFF
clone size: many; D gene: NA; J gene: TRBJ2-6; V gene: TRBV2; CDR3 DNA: TGTGCCAGCAGTGACAAGGCTGGGGCCAACGTCCTGACTTTC; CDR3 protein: CASSDKAGANVLTF
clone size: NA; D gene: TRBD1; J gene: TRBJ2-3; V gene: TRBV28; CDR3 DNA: TGTGCCAGCAGTTGGGACAGCACCACAGATACGCAGTATTTT; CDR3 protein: CASSWDSTTDTQYF
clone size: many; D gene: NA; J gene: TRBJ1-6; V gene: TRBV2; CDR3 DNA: TGTGCCAGCAGTGACACGGAAAATTCACCCCTCCACTTT; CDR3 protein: CASSDTENSPLHF
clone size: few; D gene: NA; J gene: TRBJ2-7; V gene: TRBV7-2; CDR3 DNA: TGTGCCAGCAGCTTACAAGAGGCCCCCTACGAGCAGTACTTC; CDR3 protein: CASSLQEAPYEQYF
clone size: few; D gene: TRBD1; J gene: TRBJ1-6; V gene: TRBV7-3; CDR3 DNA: TGTGCCAGCAGCTCATCAGGGGGCGCGGATTCACCCCTCCACTTT; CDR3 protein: CASSSSGGADSPLHF
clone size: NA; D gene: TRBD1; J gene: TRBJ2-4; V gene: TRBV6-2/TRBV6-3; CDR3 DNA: TGTGCCAGCAGTTTTAGAGACAGGGGACGTCTAGCCAAAAACATTCAGTACTTC; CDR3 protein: CASSFRDRGRLAKNIQYF
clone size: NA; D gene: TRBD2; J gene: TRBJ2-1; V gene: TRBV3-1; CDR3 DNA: TGTGCCAGCAGCCAAGGACCGGGACTAGCGAACCATGAGCAGTTCTTC; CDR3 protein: CASSQGPGLANHEQFF
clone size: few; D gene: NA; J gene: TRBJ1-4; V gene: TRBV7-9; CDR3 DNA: TGTGCCAGCAGCCGTGCGGGGTCGAATGAAAAACTGTTTTTT; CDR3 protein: CASSRAGSNEKLFF
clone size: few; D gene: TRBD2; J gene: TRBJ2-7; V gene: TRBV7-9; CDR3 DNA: TGTGCCAGCAGCCCGCGGAGCGGGAGTCTCGAGCAGTACTTC; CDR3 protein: CASSPRSGSLEQYF
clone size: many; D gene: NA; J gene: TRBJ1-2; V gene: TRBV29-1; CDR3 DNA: TGCAGCGTTGAAGATACTAACTATGGCTACACCTTC; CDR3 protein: CSVEDTNYGYTF
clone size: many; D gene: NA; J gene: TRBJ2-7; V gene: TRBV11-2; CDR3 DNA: TGTGCCAGCAGCCTTGGTAGGGTCGAGCAGTACTTC; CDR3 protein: CASSLGRVEQYF
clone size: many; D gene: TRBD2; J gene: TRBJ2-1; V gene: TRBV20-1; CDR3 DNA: TGCAGTGCTAGAGAGGTAGCGGGAGTGGACAATGAGCAGTTCTTC; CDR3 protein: CSAREVAGVDNEQFF
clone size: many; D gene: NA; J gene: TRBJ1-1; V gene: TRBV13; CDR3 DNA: TGTGCCAGCAGCGCTCAGACGGTGAACACTGAAGCTTTCTTT; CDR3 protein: CASSAQTVNTEAFF
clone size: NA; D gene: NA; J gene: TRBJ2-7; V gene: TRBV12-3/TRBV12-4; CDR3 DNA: TGTGCCAGCAGTTTGGAGGGGAGCATCGACGAGCAGTACTTC; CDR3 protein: CASSLEGSIDEQYF
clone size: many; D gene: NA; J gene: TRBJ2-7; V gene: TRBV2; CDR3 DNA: TGTGCCAGCAGTGTCCCCTACCGGGGCCCAGAGCAGTACTTC; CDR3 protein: CASSVPYRGPEQYF
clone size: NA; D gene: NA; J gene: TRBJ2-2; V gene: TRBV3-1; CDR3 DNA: TGTGCCAGCAGCCAAGGAGCTACGAACACCGGGGAGCTGTTTTTT; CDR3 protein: CASSQGATNTGELFF
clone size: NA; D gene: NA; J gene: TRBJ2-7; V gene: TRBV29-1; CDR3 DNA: TGCAGCGTTGAGGCCCGAGGGCAGCGCGGGTCCTACGAGCAGTACTTC; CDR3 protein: CSVEARGQRGSYEQYF
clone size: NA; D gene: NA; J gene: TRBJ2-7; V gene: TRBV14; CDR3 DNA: TGTGCCAGCAGCCAATCACCAGCCGAGCAGTACTTC; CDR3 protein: CASSQSPAEQYF